This T cell receptor (beta chain) was sequenced for a study of human T cells and chemical hapten exposure. This clonotype was observed a few times. TCRdb recomputed calls from the RACE reads with MiXCR, one row per CDR3 protein. The data contain some 360,000 distinct CDR3 sequences, approximately 5.1% of them singletons. Germline CDR1 and CDR2: LGHNA and YNFKEQ. The CDR3 covers 15 residues. Trimming stripped 1 base from V and 3 bases from J, with 10 bases between. Described time point: pre-sensitization, week 0. The treatment: therapeutic diphenylcyclopropenone sensitization with weekly scalp DPC. The J gene is TRBJ2-1, the V gene TRBV4-2; possible D gene TRBD2, 6 bases. This clonotype was sampled from a woman in her 50s with alopecia areata. Some clones in this sample may be carry-over from other donors' samples. The specimen was whole blood, collected in connection with sensitization to the hapten diphenylcyclopropenone (DPC). The CDR3 DNA is TGTGCCAGCAGCCAAGCTGTCGGGAGCTACAATGAGCAGTTCTTC. Residues: CASSQAVGSYNEQFF.